This T cell receptor beta chain stems from a study of blood T cell repertoires in COVID-19. The CDR3 totals 12 residues. V lost 2 bases, J lost 11 bases, and 12 bases lay in between. From germline, CDR1 is MNHNY and CDR2 SVGAGI (reference sequence). This table comes from immunoSEQ multiplex PCR, and its TCRdb copy is limited to in-frame clones, with some not included. The sample contains about 100,000 clones, more than 85% of which appear only once. This TCR was sampled from a middle-aged man with active COVID-19. Material: peripheral blood. This chain uses TRBV6-6 with TRBJ1-1; D possibly corresponds to TRBD1 (6 bases). DNA of the CDR3: TGTGCCAGCAGTTACGAGGGGGGGGTGGCTTTCTTT. Protein product: CASSYEGGVAFF.